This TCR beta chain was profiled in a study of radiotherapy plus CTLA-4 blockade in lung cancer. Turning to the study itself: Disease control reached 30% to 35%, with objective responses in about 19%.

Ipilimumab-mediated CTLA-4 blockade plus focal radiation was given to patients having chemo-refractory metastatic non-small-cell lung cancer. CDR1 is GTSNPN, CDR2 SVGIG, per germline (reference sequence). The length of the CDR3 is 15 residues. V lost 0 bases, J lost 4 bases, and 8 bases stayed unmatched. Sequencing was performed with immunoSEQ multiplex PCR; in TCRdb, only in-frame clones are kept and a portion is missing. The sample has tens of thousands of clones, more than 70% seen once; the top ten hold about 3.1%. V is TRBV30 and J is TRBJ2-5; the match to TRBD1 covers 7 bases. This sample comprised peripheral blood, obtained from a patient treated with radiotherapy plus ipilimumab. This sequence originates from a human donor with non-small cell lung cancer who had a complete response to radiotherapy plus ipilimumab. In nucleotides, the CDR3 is TGTGCCTGGAGTGTAGAGGGGGCGTCGAGAGAGACCCAGTACTTC. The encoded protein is CAWSVEGASRETQYF.